This T cell receptor beta chain derives from a study of patients and donors after allogeneic stem cell transplantation. One entry per CDR3 protein results from TCRdb running MiXCR on the RT-PCR reads. In the table there are about 960,000 distinct CDR3 sequences, about 20% of which are singletons. The germline V and J ends were trimmed by 3 bases and 6 bases, with 18 bases remaining between them. Germline loops: CDR1 SGDLS, CDR2 YYNGEE. The CDR3 has 15 amino acids. This clonotype appeared a few times. The sequence was obtained from a human donor who was either an allogeneic HSCT recipient or a stem cell or donor lymphocyte infusion donor (not recorded which). It is not recorded whose cells these are; they may come from a transplant donor. This chain connects TRBV9 to TRBJ1-2; maybe TRBD1 (6 bases). Sequences were obtained from blood, either unsorted or a sorted T cell fraction (not recorded which). CDR3 DNA: TGTGCCAGCAGCGCCCCCCGGGCTCAGGGGAATGGCTACACCTTC. Amino acids: CASSAPRAQGNGYTF. Full variable domain (rest looked up from reference TRBV9 and TRBJ1-2): DSGVTQTPKHLITATGQRVTLRCSPRSGDLSVYWYQQSLDQGLQFLIQYYNGEERAKGNILERFSAQQFPDLHSELNLSSLELGDSALYFCASSAPRAQGNGYTFGSGTRLTVV.